This T cell receptor beta chain was obtained from a study of shared clonotypes between healthy human individuals. Study-wide points: The sole specimen, blood, was sampled, and tissue repertoires likely differ.

Germline values: CDR1 SGHVS, CDR2 FQNEAQ. Trimming pared 1 base from V and 7 bases from J, leaving 8 bases between. The CDR3 has 13 residues. Remarks on this clone: Its target is not known.

Splitting the CD4+ cells yielded a CD45RA+ naive subset and a CD45RA-negative memory subset. Every immunoSEQ plate was one replicate of a subset's evenly spread DNA. The assay was immunoSEQ multiplex PCR, and TCRdb's table has in-frame clones only and misses some. The sample contains some 1 million clones, about 80% of which appear only once. The genes are TRBV7-8 and TRBJ1-5; D not certain. The TCR sequence derives from a man younger than 35 in good health. Sequenced: memory CD4+ T cells sorted from blood. Subset here: CD45RA-negative fraction. CDR3 in amino acids: CASSLEVWQPQHF. The DNA for the CDR3 is TGTGCCAGCAGCTTAGAGGTGTGGCAGCCCCAGCATTTT. Looking up the rest from reference TRBV7-8 and TRBJ1-5 gives the full variable domain: GAGVSQSPRYKVAKRGQDVALRCDPISGHVSLFWYQQALGQGPEFLTYFQNEAQLDKSGLPSDRFFAERPEGSVSTLKIQRTQQEDSAVYLCASSLEVWQPQHFGDGTRLSIL.